This is a list of T cell receptor beta chains from one sample in a study of blood T cell repertoires in COVID-19. Profiled with immunoSEQ multiplex PCR; TCRdb holds only in-frame clones, not every one. In the table there are about 190,000 clones, about 83% of which are singletons. Sequenced: PBMCs or T cells enriched from blood (not recorded which). These receptors were taken from a middle-aged man with acute COVID-19. Each CDR3 is given with its conserved first and last residue. Each record gives: D gene, J gene, V gene, CDR3 protein, CDR3 DNA. The D gene is left open where the match is weak.

- | TRBJ2-3 | TRBV30 | CAGGQGYTQYF | TGTGCCGGGGGGCAGGGCTATACGCAGTATTTT
- | TRBJ2-1 | TRBV18 | CASSPRGGRDEQFF | TGTGCCAGCTCACCTCGAGGGGGACGGGATGAGCAGTTCTTC
TRBD2 | TRBJ2-1 | TRBV5-1 | CASRLAGNNEQFF | TGCGCCAGCAGGCTAGCGGGAAACAATGAGCAGTTCTTC
- | TRBJ2-7 | TRBV27 | CASSRGSSYEQYF | TGTGCCAGCAGTCGCGGTAGTTCCTACGAGCAGTACTTC
- | TRBJ2-7 | TRBV18 | CASSPSGLSYEQYF | TGTGCCAGCTCACCGAGCGGGCTCTCCTACGAGCAGTACTTC
- | TRBJ2-3 | TRBV11-2 | CASSPQADTQYF | TGTGCCAGCAGCCCGCAGGCGGATACGCAGTATTTT
TRBD1 | TRBJ1-2 | TRBV19 | CAIRTGGIGNYGYTF | TGTGCCATCCGAACAGGGGGGATAGGAAACTATGGCTACACCTTC
TRBD1 | TRBJ2-2 | TRBV3-1/TRBV3-2 | CASSQGGDRVGIWTGELFF | TGTGCCAGCAGCCAAGGAGGGGACAGGGTGGGAATTTGGACCGGGGAGCTGTTTTTT
TRBD2 | TRBJ2-2 | TRBV6-1 | CASSERGDTGELFF | TGTGCCAGCAGTGAGCGGGGGGACACCGGGGAGCTGTTTTTT
TRBD1 | TRBJ2-7 | TRBV6-5 | CASNPGQGSDEQYF | TGTGCCAGCAACCCGGGACAGGGGTCAGACGAGCAGTACTTC
- | TRBJ1-3 | TRBV19 | CASRREFSGNTIYF | TGTGCCAGTAGGCGGGAGTTCTCTGGAAACACCATATATTTT
- | TRBJ2-2 | TRBV21-1 | CASSPFVSGELFF | TGTGCCAGCAGCCCCTTTGTGTCCGGGGAGCTGTTTTTT
TRBD1 | TRBJ1-6 | TRBV10-3 | CAIGPSVDRGGRSPLHF | TGTGCCATCGGGCCATCAGTCGACAGGGGAGGACGATCACCCCTCCACTTT
TRBD2 | TRBJ2-7 | TRBV5-1 | CASSSSGRSSYEQYF | TGCGCCAGCAGCTCTAGCGGGAGGAGCTCCTACGAGCAGTACTTC
TRBD1 | TRBJ1-5 | TRBV5-5 | CASSEGGSGNQPQHF | TGTGCCAGCAGCGAAGGGGGCTCTGGCAATCAGCCCCAGCATTTT
- | TRBJ2-1 | TRBV7-5 | CARGGREYNEQFF | TGTGCCAGAGGGGGGAGGGAGTACAATGAGCAGTTCTTC
TRBD2 | TRBJ2-5 | TRBV27 | CASSLGLAGEGGETQYF | TGTGCCAGCAGTTTGGGACTAGCGGGAGAGGGGGGAGAGACCCAGTACTTC